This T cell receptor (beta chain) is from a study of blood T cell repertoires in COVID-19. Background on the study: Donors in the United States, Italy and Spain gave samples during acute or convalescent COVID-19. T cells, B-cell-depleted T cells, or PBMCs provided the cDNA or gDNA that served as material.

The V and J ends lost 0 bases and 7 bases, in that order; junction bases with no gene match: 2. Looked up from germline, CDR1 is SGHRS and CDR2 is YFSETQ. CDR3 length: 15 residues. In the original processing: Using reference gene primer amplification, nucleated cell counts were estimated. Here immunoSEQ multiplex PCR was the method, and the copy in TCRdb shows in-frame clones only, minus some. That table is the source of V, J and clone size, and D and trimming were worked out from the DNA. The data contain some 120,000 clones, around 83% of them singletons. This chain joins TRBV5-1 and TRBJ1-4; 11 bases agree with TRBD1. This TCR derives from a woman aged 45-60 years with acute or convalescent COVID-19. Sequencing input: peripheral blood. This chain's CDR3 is CASSLAGQGAEKLFF. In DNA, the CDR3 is TGCGCCAGCAGCTTGGCAGGACAGGGGGCTGAAAAACTGTTTTTT.